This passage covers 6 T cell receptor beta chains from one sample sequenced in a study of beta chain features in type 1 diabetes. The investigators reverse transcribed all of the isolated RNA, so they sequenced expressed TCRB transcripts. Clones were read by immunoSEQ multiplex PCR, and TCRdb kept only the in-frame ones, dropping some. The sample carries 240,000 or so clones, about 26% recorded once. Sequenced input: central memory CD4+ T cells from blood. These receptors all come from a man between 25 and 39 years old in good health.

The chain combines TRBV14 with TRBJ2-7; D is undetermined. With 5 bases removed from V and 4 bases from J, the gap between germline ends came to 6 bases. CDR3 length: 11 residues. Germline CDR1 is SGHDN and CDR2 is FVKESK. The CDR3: CASSVSYEQYF. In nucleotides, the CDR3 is TGTGCCAGCAGCGTCTCTTACGAGCAGTACTTC.

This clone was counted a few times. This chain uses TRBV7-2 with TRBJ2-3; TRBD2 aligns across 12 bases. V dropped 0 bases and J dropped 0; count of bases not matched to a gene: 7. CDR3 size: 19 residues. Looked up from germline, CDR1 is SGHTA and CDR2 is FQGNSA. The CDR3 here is CASSLALLAGGASTDTQYF. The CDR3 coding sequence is TGTGCCAGCAGCTTAGCCCTACTAGCGGGGGGTGCTAGCACAGATACGCAGTATTTT.

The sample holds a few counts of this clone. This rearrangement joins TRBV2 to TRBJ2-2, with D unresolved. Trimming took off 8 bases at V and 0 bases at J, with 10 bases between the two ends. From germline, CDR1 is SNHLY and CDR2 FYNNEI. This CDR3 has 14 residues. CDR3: CASSKTSNTGELFF. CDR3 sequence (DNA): TGTGCCAGCTCGAAAACTTCGAACACCGGGGAGCTGTTTTTT.

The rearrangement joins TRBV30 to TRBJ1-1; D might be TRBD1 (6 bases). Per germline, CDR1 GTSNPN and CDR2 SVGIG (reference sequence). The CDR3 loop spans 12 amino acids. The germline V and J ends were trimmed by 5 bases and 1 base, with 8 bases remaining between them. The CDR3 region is CAWSGQNTEAFF. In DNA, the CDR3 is TGTGCCTGGTCGGGACAGAACACTGAAGCTTTCTTT.

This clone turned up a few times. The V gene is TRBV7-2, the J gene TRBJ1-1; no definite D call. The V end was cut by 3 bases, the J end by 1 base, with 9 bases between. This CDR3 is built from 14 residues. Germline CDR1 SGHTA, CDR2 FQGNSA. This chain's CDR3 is CASSFYAANTEAFF. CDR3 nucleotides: TGTGCCAGCAGCTTTTATGCAGCGAACACTGAAGCTTTCTTT.

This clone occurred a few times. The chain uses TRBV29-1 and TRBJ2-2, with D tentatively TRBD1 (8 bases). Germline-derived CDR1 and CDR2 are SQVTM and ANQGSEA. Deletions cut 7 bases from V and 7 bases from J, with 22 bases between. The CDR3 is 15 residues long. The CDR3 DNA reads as TGCAGCGGGCTGGGAGGGACAGGCAGAGACGGGGAGCTGTTTTTT. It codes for CSGLGGTGRDGELFF.